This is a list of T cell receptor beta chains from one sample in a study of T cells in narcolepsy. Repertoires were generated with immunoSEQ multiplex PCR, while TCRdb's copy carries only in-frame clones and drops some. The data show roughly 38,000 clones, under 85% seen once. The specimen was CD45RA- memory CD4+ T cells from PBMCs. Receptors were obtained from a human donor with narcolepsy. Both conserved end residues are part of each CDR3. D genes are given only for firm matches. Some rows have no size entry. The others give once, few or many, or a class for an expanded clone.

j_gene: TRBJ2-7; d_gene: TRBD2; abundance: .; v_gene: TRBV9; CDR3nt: TGTGCCAGCAGCGCTACTAGCGGCCTCTCCTACGAGCAGTACTTC; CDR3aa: CASSATSGLSYEQYF
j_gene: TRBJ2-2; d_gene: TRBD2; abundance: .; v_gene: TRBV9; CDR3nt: TGTGCCAGCAGCGCACTAGCGGGGGCGAACACCGGGGAGCTGTTTTTT; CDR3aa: CASSALAGANTGELFF
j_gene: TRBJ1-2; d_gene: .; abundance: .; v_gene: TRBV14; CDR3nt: TGTGCCAGCAGCCGGGACGGACGGGGCTATGGCTACACCTTC; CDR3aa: CASSRDGRGYGYTF
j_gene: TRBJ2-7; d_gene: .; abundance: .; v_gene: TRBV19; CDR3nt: TGTGCCAGTAGTATCCGGCAGTCCTTGGGATACGAGCAGTACTTC; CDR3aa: CASSIRQSLGYEQYF
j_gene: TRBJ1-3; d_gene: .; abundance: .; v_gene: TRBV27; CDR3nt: TGTGCCAGCAGTTTATTGGGGATTACTGGAAACACCATATATTTT; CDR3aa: CASSLLGITGNTIYF
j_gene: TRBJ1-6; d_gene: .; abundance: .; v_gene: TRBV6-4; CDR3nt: TGTGCCAGCAGTGAATTCGAGTCCTATAATTCACCCCTCCACTTT; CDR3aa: CASSEFESYNSPLHF
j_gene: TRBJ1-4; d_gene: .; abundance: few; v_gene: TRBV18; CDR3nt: TGTGCCAGCTCACCACGAGATCGGGAAAAACTGTTTTTT; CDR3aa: CASSPRDREKLFF
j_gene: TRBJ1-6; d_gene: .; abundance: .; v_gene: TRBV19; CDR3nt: TGTGCCAGTAGTCCCGCCAGACATAATTCACCCCTCCACTTT; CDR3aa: CASSPARHNSPLHF
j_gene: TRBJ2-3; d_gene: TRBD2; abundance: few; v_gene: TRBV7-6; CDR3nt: TGTGCCAGCAGCCCCGGGACTAGCGGAAATACAGATACGCAGTATTTT; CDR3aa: CASSPGTSGNTDTQYF
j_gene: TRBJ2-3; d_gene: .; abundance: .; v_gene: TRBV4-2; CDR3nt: TGTGCCAGCAGCCAAGGGACCAGCACAGATACGCAGTATTTT; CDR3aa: CASSQGTSTDTQYF
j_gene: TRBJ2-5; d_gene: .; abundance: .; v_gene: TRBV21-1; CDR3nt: TGTGCCAGCAGCAAAAGGGGACAGGTCCAGAAAGGAGAGACCCAGTACTTC; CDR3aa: CASSKRGQVQKGETQYF
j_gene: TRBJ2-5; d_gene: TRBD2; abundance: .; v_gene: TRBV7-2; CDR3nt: TGTGCCAGCAGCCGGGTTAGCGGGGGGGAGTACTTC; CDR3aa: CASSRVSGGEYF
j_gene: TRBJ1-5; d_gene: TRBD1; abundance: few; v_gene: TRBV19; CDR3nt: TGTGCCAGTAGTCGGGACAGGGGGCTTCAGCCCCAGCATTTT; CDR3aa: CASSRDRGLQPQHF
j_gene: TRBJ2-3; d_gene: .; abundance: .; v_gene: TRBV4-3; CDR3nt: TGCGCCAGCAGCCAAGGAAGCAGGAGGGAAACAGATACGCAGTATTTT; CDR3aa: CASSQGSRRETDTQYF
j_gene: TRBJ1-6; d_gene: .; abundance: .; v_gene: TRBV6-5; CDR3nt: TGTGCCAGCAGCGACCAACCTAATTCACCCCTCCACTTT; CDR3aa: CASSDQPNSPLHF
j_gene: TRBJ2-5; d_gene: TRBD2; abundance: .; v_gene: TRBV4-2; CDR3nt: TGTGCCAGCAGCCAAGATCTGGGGAGGGAGGAGACCCAGTACTTC; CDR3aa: CASSQDLGREETQYF
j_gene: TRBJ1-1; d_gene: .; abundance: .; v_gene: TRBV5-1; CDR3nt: TGCGCCAGCATGCCACAGCCAATGAACACTGAAGCTTTCTTT; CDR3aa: CASMPQPMNTEAFF
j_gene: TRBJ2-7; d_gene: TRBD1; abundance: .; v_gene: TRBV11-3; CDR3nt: TGTGCCAGCAGCCCCTCGGACAGGCGGTCCTACGAGCAGTACTTC; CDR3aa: CASSPSDRRSYEQYF
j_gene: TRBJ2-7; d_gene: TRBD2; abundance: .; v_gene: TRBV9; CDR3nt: TGTGCCAGCGGGACTAGGGACGACGAGCAGTACTTC; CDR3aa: CASGTRDDEQYF
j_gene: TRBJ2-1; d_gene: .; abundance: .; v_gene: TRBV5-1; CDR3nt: TGCGCCAGCAGCTTCGTGCAGGGGACCCACAATGAGCAGTTCTTC; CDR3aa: CASSFVQGTHNEQFF
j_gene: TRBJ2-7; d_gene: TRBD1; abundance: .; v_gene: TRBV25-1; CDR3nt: TGTGCCAGCAGTGAATCTTCGGGACAGGGTTCCTACGAGCAGTACTTC; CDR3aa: CASSESSGQGSYEQYF
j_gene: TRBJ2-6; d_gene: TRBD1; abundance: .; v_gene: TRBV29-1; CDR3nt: TGCAGCGTGAATACAGGGGAATCCTACTCTGGGGCCAACGTCCTGACTTTC; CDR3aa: CSVNTGESYSGANVLTF
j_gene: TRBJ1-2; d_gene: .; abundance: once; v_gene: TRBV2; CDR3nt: TGTGCCAGCAGTGTCCCGACAGGAGATTTCTATGGCTACACCTTC; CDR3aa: CASSVPTGDFYGYTF
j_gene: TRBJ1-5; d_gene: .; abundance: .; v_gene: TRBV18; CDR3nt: TGTGCCAGCTCACCCGGACAGCCTAGCAATCAGCCCCAGCATTTT; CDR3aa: CASSPGQPSNQPQHF
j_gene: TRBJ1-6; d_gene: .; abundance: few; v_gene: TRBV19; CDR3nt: TGTGCCAGTAGTCGGACAGCCGATAATTCACCCCTCCACTTT; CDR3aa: CASSRTADNSPLHF
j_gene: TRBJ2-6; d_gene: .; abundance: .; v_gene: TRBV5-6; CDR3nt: TGTGCCAGCAGCTTAACAGTGACTGGGGCCAACGTCCTGACTTTC; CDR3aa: CASSLTVTGANVLTF
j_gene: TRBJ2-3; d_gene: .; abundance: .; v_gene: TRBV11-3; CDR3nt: TGTGCCAGCGGGGTGAGGGGGGGTAATGCGGATACGCAGTATTTT; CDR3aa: CASGVRGGNADTQYF
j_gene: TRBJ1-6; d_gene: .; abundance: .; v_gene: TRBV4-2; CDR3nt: TGTGCCAGCAGCCAAGCGAGAGGTAATTCACCCCTCCACTTT; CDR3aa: CASSQARGNSPLHF
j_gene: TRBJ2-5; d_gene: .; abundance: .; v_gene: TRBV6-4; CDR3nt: TGTGCCAGCACCAGGGACACCCCCTCCCAAGAGACCCAGTACTTC; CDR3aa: CASTRDTPSQETQYF
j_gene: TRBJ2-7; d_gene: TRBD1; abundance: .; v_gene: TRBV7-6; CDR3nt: TGTGCCAGCAGCTCGACGGACAGGTACGAGCAGTACTTC; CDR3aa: CASSSTDRYEQYF
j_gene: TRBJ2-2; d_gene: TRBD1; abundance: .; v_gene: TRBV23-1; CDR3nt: TGCGCCAGCAGTCAAAACAGGGGGTCTAGGACCGGGGAGCTGTTTTTT; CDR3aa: CASSQNRGSRTGELFF
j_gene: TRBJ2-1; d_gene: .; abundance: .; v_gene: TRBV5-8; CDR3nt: TGTGCCAGCAGCTTGATGAGGGGGAAGTTCTTC; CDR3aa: CASSLMRGKFF
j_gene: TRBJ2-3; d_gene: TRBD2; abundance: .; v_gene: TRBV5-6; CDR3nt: TGTGCCAGCAGCTTAGTTGAAGGCGGGGGTACTAGCACAGATACGCAGTATTTT; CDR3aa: CASSLVEGGGTSTDTQYF
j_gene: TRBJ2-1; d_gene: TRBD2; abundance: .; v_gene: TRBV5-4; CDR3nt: TGTGCCAGCAGCATGACTAGCGGGGGTAATTACAATGAGCAGTTCTTC; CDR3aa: CASSMTSGGNYNEQFF
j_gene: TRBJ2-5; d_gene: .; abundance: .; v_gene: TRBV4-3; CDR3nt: TGCGCCAGCAGCTGGACACTTCAAGAGACCCAGTACTTC; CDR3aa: CASSWTLQETQYF
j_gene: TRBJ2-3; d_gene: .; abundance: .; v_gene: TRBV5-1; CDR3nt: TGCGCCAGCAGCCTGAGGGGGTATGGTTTTGAGGATACGCAGTATTTT; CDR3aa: CASSLRGYGFEDTQYF
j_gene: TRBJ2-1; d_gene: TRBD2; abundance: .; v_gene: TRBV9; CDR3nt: TGTGCCAGCAGCGCTTCCGGGACTAGCGGGGGGGCCCGGGGCAATGAGCAGTTCTTC; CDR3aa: CASSASGTSGGARGNEQFF
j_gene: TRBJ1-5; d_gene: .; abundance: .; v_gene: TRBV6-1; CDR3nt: TGTGCCAGCATTCGGGGCGGGGTGAGCAATCAGCCCCAGCATTTT; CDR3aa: CASIRGGVSNQPQHF
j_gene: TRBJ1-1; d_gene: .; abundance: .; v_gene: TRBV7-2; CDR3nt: TGTGCCAGCAGCACCCTACAGAACACTGAAGCTTTCTTT; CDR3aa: CASSTLQNTEAFF
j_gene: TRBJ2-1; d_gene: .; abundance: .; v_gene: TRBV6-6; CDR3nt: TGTGCCAGCAGAGGACTCTCTAGCGACAATGAGCAGTTCTTC; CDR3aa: CASRGLSSDNEQFF
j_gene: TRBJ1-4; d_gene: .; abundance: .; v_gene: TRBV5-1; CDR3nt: TGCGCCAGCAGGCTCCAGGGCCTTGCAACTAATGAAAAACTGTTTTTT; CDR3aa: CASRLQGLATNEKLFF
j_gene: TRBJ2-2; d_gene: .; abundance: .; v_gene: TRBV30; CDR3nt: TGTGCCTGGACCCCCCTTCCGGGACAACACACCGGGGAGCTGTTTTTT; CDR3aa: CAWTPLPGQHTGELFF
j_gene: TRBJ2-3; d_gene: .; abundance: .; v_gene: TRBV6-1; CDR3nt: TGTGCCAGCAGTGAAAATTTTGACTCTTGGGATACGCAGTATTTT; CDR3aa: CASSENFDSWDTQYF
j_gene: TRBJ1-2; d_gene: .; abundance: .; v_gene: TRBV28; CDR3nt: TGTGCCAGCACGGGATTGAACTATGGCTACACCTTC; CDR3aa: CASTGLNYGYTF
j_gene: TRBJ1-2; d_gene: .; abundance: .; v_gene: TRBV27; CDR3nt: TGTGCCAGCAGTTCTGACATCAACCATCGCTACACCTTC; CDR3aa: CASSSDINHRYTF
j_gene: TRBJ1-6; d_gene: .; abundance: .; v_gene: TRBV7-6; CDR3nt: TGTGCCAGCAGCCCGAGGACCGATAATTCACCCCTCCACTTT; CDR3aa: CASSPRTDNSPLHF
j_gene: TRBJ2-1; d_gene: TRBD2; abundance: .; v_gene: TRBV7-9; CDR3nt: TGTGCCAGCAGCTTAGGTAGTAGCGGGGGAGCACTCTACAATGAGCAGTTCTTC; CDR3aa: CASSLGSSGGALYNEQFF
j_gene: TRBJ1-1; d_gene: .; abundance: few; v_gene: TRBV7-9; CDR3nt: TGTGCCAGCAGCCCTCAGACGGCTTTGGGCACTGAAGCTTTCTTT; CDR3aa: CASSPQTALGTEAFF
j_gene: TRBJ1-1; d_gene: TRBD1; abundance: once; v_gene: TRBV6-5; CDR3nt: TGTGCCAGCACCAGACAGGGCTCGGGGAACACTGAAGCTTTCTTT; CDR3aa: CASTRQGSGNTEAFF
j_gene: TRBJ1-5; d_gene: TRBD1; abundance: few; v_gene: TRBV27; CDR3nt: TGTGCCAGCGGCTCGACAGGGGGCGTTGACAGAAATCAGCCCCAGCATTTT; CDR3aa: CASGSTGGVDRNQPQHF
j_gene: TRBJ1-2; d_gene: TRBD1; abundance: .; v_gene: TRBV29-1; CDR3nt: TGCAGCGTCGACAGGGCAACGGGAAATGGCTACACCTTC; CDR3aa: CSVDRATGNGYTF
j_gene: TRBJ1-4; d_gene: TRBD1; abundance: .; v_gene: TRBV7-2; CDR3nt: TGTGCCAGCAGCTCCTCAGGGGGGAGTGAAAAACTGTTTTTT; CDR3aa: CASSSSGGSEKLFF
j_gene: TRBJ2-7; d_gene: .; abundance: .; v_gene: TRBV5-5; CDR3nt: TGTGCCAGCAGCCCTGGGGACTCCTACGAGCAGTACTTC; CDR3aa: CASSPGDSYEQYF
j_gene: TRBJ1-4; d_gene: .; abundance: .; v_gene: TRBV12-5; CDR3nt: TGTGCTAGTGGTTTTGTTGGAATTTTGAGACAGGCAACTAATGAAAAACTGTTTTTT; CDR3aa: CASGFVGILRQATNEKLFF